This TCR beta chain was identified in a study of T cells in Graves' hyperthyroidism and ophthalmopathy. Researchers amplified the TCR beta CDR3 regions from RNA transcripts. The HTBI primer set served for first-round RT-PCR of the TCR CDR3. TCRdb reprocessed the multiplex PCR reads with MiXCR, giving one entry per CDR3 protein. The sample has about 610,000 distinct CDR3 sequences, roughly 14% seen once. The cohort's ophthalmopathy patients, a group with duration under 3 months, had a Clinical Activity Score of at least 3 and a NOSPECS grade of at least 4. The source of this sequence is a woman aged 35 to 49 with Graves' ophthalmopathy. Sequences were obtained from blood.

The CDR3 protein is CAWSVGTDTQYF. The DNA of the CDR3 is TGTGCCTGGAGTGTGGGCACAGATACGCAGTATTTT. The chain recombines TRBV30 with TRBJ2-3; D remains ambiguous. The V end was cut by 0 bases, the J end by 1 base, with 2 bases between. CDR3 length: 12 amino acids. The germline V gene encodes CDR1 GTSNPN and CDR2 SVGIG (reference sequence).